This T cell receptor beta chain was recorded in a study of synovial regulatory T cells in juvenile arthritis. Sequencing was performed with immunoSEQ multiplex PCR; in TCRdb, only in-frame clones are kept and a portion is missing. The sample has 8,000 to 10,000 clones, and its top ten clones hold around 0.91%. The study, taken as a whole, reports: Inflammation-associated Treg cells in blood had less TCR diversity than the remaining blood Treg cells. Across patients, iaTreg TCR repertoires were mostly private, partly shared with synovial Teff and blood CPL.

Concerning this clone itself: Its antigen is unknown.

Germline assignment: CDR1 PRHDT and CDR2 FYEKMQ (reference sequence). The CDR3 has 17 amino acids. DNA is not recorded here. Patients had median age roughly 11 years, range 2.4-22.9. The sequencing input was Treg cells from blood. Noted subset: remaining (HLA-DR-negative) circulating blood Treg cells. This chain connects TRBV13 to TRBJ1-3; the D call of TRBD1 rests on TCRdb alone, since no DNA is present to check it. The sequence derives from a donor aged 2-30 years with juvenile idiopathic arthritis. The CDR3: CASSPLTGTGLPNTIYF.